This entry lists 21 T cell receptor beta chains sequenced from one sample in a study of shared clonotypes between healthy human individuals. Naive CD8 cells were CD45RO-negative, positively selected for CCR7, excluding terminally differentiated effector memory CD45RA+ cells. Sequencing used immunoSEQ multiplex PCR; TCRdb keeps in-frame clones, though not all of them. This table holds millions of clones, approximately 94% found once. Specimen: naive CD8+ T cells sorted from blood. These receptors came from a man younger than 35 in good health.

The CDR3 DNA reads TGTGCCAGCAGCTCTTGGACAGGGAAGGGCTACACCTTC. Protein: CASSSWTGKGYTF. The rearrangement joins TRBV14 to TRBJ1-2; 8 bases align to TRBD1. CDR1 is SGHDN and CDR2 is FVKESK in the germline V gene. CDR3 length: 13 residues. Trimming removed 5 bases from V and 8 bases from J; junction bases left unmatched: 7.

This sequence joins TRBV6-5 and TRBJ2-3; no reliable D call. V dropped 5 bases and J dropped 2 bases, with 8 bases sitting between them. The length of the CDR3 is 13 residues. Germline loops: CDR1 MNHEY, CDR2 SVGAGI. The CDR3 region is CASSQGPTDTQYF. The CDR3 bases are TGTGCCAGCAGTCAAGGACCCACAGATACGCAGTATTTT.

CDR3: CASSSPGTSTDTQYF. In DNA form, the CDR3 reads TGTGCCAGCAGCTCCCCCGGGACTAGCACAGATACGCAGTATTTT. The rearrangement uses TRBV7-9 and TRBJ2-3; tentatively, D is TRBD2 (6 bases). The CDR3 is 15 amino acids. Germline V gene lookup returns CDR1 SEHNR and CDR2 FQNEAQ (reference sequence). V was cut by 4 bases and J by 0 bases, with 11 bases left in between.

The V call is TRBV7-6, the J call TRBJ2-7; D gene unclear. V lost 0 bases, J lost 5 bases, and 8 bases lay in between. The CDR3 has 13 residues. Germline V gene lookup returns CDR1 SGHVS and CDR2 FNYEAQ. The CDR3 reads CASSLAQANEQYF. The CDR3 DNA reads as TGTGCCAGCAGCTTAGCGCAGGCTAACGAGCAGTACTTC.

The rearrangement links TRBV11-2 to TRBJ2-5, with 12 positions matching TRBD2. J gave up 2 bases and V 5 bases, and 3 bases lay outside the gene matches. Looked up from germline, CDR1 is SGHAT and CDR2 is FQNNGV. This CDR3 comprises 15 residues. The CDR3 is CASSPGTSGQETQYF. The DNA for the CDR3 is TGTGCCAGCAGCCCTGGGACTAGCGGGCAAGAGACCCAGTACTTC.

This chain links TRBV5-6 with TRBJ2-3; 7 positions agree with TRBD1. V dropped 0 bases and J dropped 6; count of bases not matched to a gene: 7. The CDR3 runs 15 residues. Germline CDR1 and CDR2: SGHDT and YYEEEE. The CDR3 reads CASSLEGAFGDTQYF. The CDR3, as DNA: TGTGCCAGCAGCTTGGAGGGGGCCTTCGGGGATACGCAGTATTTT.

The CDR3 is CASSSPLIEGRSNQPQHF. The CDR3, as DNA: TGTGCCAGCAGCTCCCCTTTGATAGAGGGGAGAAGCAATCAGCCCCAGCATTTT. The V and J genes are TRBV5-4 and TRBJ1-5, with D perhaps TRBD1 (5 bases). Trimming cost V 3 bases and J 1 base, with 20 bases left between them. Germline loops: CDR1 SGHNT, CDR2 YYREEE (reference sequence). This CDR3 contains 18 residues.

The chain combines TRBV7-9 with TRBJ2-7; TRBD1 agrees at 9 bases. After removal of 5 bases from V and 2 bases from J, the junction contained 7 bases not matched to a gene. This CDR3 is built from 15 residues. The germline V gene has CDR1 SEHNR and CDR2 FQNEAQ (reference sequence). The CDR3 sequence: CASSPGTGKTYEQYF. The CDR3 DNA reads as TGTGCCAGCAGCCCGGGGACAGGGAAAACCTACGAGCAGTACTTC.

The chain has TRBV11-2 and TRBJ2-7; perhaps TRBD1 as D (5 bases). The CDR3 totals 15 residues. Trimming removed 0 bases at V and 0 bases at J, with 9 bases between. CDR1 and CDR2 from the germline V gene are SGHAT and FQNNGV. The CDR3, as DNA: TGTGCCAGCAGCTTAGAACCAGGGCACTCCTACGAGCAGTACTTC. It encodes CASSLEPGHSYEQYF.

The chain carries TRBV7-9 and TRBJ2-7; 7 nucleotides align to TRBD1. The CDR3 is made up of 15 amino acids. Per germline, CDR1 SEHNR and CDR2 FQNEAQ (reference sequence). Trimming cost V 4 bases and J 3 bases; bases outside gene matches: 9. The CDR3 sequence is CASSSGQVGDYEQYF. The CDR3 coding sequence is TGTGCCAGCAGCTCTGGACAGGTAGGGGACTACGAGCAGTACTTC.

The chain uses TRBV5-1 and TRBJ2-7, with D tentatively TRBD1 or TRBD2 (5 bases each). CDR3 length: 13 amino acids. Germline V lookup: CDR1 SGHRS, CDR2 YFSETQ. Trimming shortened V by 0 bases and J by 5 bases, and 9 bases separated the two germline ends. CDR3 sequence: CASSLAGSHEQYF. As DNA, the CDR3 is TGCGCCAGCAGCTTGGCAGGGAGCCACGAGCAGTACTTC.

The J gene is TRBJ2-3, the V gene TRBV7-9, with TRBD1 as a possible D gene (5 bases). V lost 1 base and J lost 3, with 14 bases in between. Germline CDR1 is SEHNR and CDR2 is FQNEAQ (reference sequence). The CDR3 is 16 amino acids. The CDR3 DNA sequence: TGTGCCAGCAGCTTAGAAAGGGGCGCAGGTACAGATACGCAGTATTTT. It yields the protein CASSLERGAGTDTQYF.

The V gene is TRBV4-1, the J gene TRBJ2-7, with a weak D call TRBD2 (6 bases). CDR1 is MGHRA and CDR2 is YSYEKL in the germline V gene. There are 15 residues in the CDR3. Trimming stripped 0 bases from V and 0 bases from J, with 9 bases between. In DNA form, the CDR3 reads TGCGCCAGCAGCCAAGATCGGGGGATCTCCTACGAGCAGTACTTC. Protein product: CASSQDRGISYEQYF.

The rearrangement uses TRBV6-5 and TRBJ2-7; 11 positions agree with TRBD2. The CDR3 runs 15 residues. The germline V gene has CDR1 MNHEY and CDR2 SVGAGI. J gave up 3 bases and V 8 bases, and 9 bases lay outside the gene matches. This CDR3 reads CASEAGTSGFYEQYF. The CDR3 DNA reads TGTGCCAGCGAAGCCGGGACTAGCGGATTCTACGAGCAGTACTTC.

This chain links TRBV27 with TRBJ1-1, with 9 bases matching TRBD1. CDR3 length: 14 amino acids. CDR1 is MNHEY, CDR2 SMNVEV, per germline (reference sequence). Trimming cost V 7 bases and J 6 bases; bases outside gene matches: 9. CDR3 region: CASTSQGASSEAFF. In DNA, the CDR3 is TGTGCCAGCACCTCACAGGGGGCGAGCTCTGAAGCTTTCTTT.

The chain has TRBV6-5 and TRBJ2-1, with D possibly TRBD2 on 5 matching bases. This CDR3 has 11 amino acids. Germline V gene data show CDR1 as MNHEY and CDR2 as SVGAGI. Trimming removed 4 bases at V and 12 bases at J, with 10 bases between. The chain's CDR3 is CASSSGLGQFF. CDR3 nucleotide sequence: TGTGCCAGCAGTTCAGGACTCGGGCAGTTCTTC.

For the CDR3, the DNA is TGCGCCAGCAGCTTGGTGGTGACTAGCGGGAGAGAGGGTCGAGAGACCCAGTACTTC. Translation: CASSLVVTSGREGRETQYF. The chain links TRBV5-1 to TRBJ2-5; 12 bases line up with TRBD2. V shed 0 bases, J shed 4 bases, and the junction held 13 bases outside the gene matches. Germline assignment: CDR1 SGHRS and CDR2 YFSETQ. The CDR3 contains 19 residues.

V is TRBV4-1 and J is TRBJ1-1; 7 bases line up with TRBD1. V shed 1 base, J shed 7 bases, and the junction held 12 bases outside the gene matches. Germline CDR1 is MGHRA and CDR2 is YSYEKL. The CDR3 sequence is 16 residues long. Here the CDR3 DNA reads TGCGCCAGCAGCCAAGGACAGGGAAGTGGGGCAGATGAAGCTTTCTTT. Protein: CASSQGQGSGADEAFF.

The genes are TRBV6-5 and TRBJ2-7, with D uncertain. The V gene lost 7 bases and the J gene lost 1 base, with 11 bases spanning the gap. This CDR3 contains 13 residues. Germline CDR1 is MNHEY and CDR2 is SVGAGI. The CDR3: CASTEPNSYEQYF. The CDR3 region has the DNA TGTGCCAGCACCGAACCTAATTCCTACGAGCAGTACTTC.

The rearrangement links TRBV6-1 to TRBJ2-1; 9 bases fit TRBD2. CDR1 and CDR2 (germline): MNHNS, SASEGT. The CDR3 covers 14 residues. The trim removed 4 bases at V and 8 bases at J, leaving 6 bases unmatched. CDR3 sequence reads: CASSGYSGGDEQFF. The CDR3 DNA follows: TGTGCCAGCAGTGGGTATAGCGGGGGAGATGAGCAGTTCTTC.

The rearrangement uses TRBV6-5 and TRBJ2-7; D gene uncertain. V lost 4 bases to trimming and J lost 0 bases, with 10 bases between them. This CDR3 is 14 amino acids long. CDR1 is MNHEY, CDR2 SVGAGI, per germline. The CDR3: CASSWTASSYEQYF. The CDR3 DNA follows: TGTGCCAGCAGTTGGACGGCGAGCTCCTACGAGCAGTACTTC.